Shown below are 17 T cell receptor beta chains from a single sample sequenced in a study of blood T cell repertoires in COVID-19 (dated by TCRdb to the early 2020s). The receptor library was made with the immunoSEQ multiplex PCR assay. TCRdb's version of the immuneACCESS table is confined to in-frame rearrangements and falls short of the full clone set. An unresolved V gene accounts for under half of the shortfall where checked; the remainder is of unknown origin. The sample has about 150,000 clones on record, around 80% of them singletons. Approximately 13% of the sample belongs to the ten largest clones. The sample taken for sequencing was peripheral blood. These TCRs come from a man in his sixties with active or convalescent COVID-19.

A few counts support this clone. This rearrangement joins TRBV7-4 to TRBJ1-4; tentative D call: TRBD1 (6 bases). Per germline, CDR1 SGHVT and CDR2 SQSDAQ. The V and J ends lost 4 bases and 7 bases respectively, with 10 bases between them. The CDR3 extends over 13 amino acids. CDR3 nucleotide sequence: TGTGCCAGCAGCTATTACAGGGCTGAAAAACTGTTTTTT. It encodes CASSYYRAEKLFF.

The chain links TRBV5-6 to TRBJ2-7; a possible D gene is TRBD2 (6 bases). V lost 5 bases and J 0 bases, leaving 12 bases between the germline ends. The CDR3 totals 14 residues. Germline V gives CDR1 SGHDT, CDR2 YYEEEE. Written as DNA, the CDR3 is TGTGCCAGCAGGGGCCCCGGGAGCTCCTACGAGCAGTACTTC. This encodes CASRGPGSSYEQYF.

V gene TRBV29-1 combines with J gene TRBJ2-7; TRBD1 agrees at 12 bases. This CDR3 has 13 amino acids. J lost 7 bases, V lost 7 bases, and 8 bases had no gene match. Germline V gene data show CDR1 as SQVTM and CDR2 as ANQGSEA. The CDR3 sequence is CSAAGQGAMEQYF. The CDR3 bases are TGCAGCGCAGCGGGACAGGGGGCAATGGAGCAGTACTTC.

The rearrangement joins TRBV19 to TRBJ2-6; possibly TRBD1 for D (5 bases). Looked up from germline, CDR1 is LNHDA and CDR2 is SQIVND (reference sequence). Trimming stripped 9 bases from V and 2 bases from J, with 8 bases between. The CDR3 sequence is 13 residues long. DNA for the CDR3: TGTGCCAGCGGACATACTGGGGCCAACGTCCTGACTTTC. This encodes CASGHTGANVLTF.

The chain links TRBV12-3 or TRBV12-4 to TRBJ2-7; no clear D gene. The germline V and J ends were trimmed by 5 bases and 2 bases, with 4 bases remaining between them. The CDR3 is made up of 11 amino acids. The CDR3 DNA is TGTGCCAGCAGTCTAACCTACGAGCAGTACTTC. Protein product: CASSLTYEQYF.

This clone was counted a few times. At one end the junction does not follow the germline gene, possibly because of a read error. The CDR3 protein is CASSLLQPTGGAGNEQFF. In DNA form, the CDR3 reads TGTGCCAGCAGCTTATTACAACCGACAGGGGGCGCTGGGAATGAGCAGTTCTTC. V and J are TRBV27 and TRBJ2-1, with 10 bases lining up with TRBD1. The germline V gene encodes CDR1 MNHEY and CDR2 SMNVEV (reference sequence). The CDR3 is 18 residues long.

The J gene is TRBJ2-5, the V gene TRBV29-1, with 8 nucleotides matching TRBD1. Germline CDR1 and CDR2: SQVTM and ANQGSEA. J lost 5 bases, V lost 5 bases, and 16 bases had no gene match. There are 16 residues in the CDR3. The CDR3 here is CSVRGGNRGYRETQYF. In nucleotides, the CDR3 is TGCAGCGTTAGAGGGGGAAACAGGGGGTATAGGGAGACCCAGTACTTC.

The chain employs TRBV15 and TRBJ1-2; 7 bases agree with TRBD1. CDR1 is LNHNV and CDR2 is YYDKDF in the germline V gene (reference sequence). V was clipped by 1 base and J by 6 bases; unmatched bases: 5. There are 14 residues in the CDR3. This chain's CDR3 is CATSRGNRGNGYTF. Here the CDR3 DNA reads TGTGCCACCAGCAGAGGTAACAGGGGTAATGGCTACACCTTC.

The chain uses TRBV5-1 and TRBJ2-1; 9 bases agree with TRBD2. In germline, CDR1 is SGHRS, CDR2 YFSETQ. V was pared by 4 bases and J by 9 bases, with 14 bases of the junction left unmatched. The CDR3 spans 16 residues. The CDR3 spells CASSPSGLAETGEQFF. The CDR3 nucleotides are TGCGCCAGCAGCCCGTCGGGACTAGCTGAAACCGGTGAGCAGTTCTTC.

The J gene is TRBJ1-1, the V gene TRBV19; no clear D. CDR1 is LNHDA, CDR2 SQIVND, per germline (reference sequence). This CDR3 has 12 amino acids. V was pared by 6 bases and J by 7 bases, with 12 bases between. CDR3 region: CASSGGIFEAFF. CDR3 bases: TGTGCCAGTAGCGGAGGGATTTTTGAAGCTTTCTTT.

V gene TRBV9 combines with J gene TRBJ2-7; 8 bases align to TRBD1. The trim removed 3 bases at V and 6 bases at J, leaving 8 bases unmatched. Germline CDR1 and CDR2: SGDLS and YYNGEE. The CDR3 runs 14 residues. The CDR3: CASSARQGAGEQYF. In DNA form, the CDR3 reads TGTGCCAGCAGCGCTCGGCAGGGGGCAGGCGAGCAGTACTTC.

V usage is TRBV6-5 and J usage is TRBJ2-7; TRBD2 might be the D (7 bases). Per germline, CDR1 MNHEY and CDR2 SVGAGI. This CDR3 is built from 14 residues. Trimming left V 6 bases short and J 1 base short, with 13 bases between. The CDR3 nucleotides are TGTGCCAGCAGGGGAGGGGGGACTTCCTACGAGCAGTACTTC. Translation: CASRGGGTSYEQYF.

The chain is built from TRBV6-5 and TRBJ2-7; possibly TRBD1 for D (5 bases). V was cut by 4 bases and J by 6 bases, with 7 bases left in between. The CDR3 extends over 11 amino acids. The germline gives CDR1 MNHEY, CDR2 SVGAGI. As DNA, the CDR3 is TGTGCCAGCAGTTCAGGGCTCGAGCAGTACTTC. Translation: CASSSGLEQYF.

The V gene is TRBV3-1 (or the pseudogene TRBV3-2), the J gene TRBJ1-2; D is perhaps TRBD1 (5 bases). This CDR3 is built from 17 residues. Germline V CDR1 and CDR2: LGHDT, YNNKEL (reference sequence). Trimming took off 1 base at V and 8 bases at J, with 23 bases between the two ends. The CDR3 loop reads CASSQVGGDGATGGYTF. In DNA form, the CDR3 reads TGTGCCAGCAGCCAAGTGGGCGGAGATGGGGCGACGGGCGGCTACACCTTC.

The J gene is TRBJ1-2, the V gene TRBV4-1, with 8 nucleotides matching TRBD1. CDR1 is MGHRA, CDR2 YSYEKL, per germline. The CDR3 is 16 residues long. The V segment lost 4 bases and the J segment 2 bases; nucleotides outside the gene matches: 9. CDR3 in amino acids: CASSRDRGEGNYGYTF. In DNA, the CDR3 is TGCGCCAGCAGCCGAGACAGGGGAGAAGGAAACTATGGCTACACCTTC.

The chain recombines TRBV7-2 with TRBJ1-5; D is undetermined. This CDR3 has 15 residues. Trimming took off 5 bases at V and 7 bases at J, with 18 bases between the two ends. Germline CDR1 reads SGHTA; CDR2 reads FQGNSA. In DNA form, the CDR3 reads TGTGCCAGCAGCCCCCTAGGTTCGGAGAGGCAGCCCCAGCATTTT. Its translation is CASSPLGSERQPQHF.

This clone has a handful of counts. The chain uses TRBV19 and TRBJ2-1; perhaps TRBD1 as D (6 bases). Trimming cost V 4 bases and J 7 bases, with 14 bases left between them. This CDR3 has 14 amino acids. The V gene's germline CDR1 is LNHDA and CDR2 SQIVND (reference sequence). CDR3 DNA sequence: TGTGCCAGTAGTAACCCGGGACATAAGAATGAGCAGTTCTTC. Translating it yields CASSNPGHKNEQFF.